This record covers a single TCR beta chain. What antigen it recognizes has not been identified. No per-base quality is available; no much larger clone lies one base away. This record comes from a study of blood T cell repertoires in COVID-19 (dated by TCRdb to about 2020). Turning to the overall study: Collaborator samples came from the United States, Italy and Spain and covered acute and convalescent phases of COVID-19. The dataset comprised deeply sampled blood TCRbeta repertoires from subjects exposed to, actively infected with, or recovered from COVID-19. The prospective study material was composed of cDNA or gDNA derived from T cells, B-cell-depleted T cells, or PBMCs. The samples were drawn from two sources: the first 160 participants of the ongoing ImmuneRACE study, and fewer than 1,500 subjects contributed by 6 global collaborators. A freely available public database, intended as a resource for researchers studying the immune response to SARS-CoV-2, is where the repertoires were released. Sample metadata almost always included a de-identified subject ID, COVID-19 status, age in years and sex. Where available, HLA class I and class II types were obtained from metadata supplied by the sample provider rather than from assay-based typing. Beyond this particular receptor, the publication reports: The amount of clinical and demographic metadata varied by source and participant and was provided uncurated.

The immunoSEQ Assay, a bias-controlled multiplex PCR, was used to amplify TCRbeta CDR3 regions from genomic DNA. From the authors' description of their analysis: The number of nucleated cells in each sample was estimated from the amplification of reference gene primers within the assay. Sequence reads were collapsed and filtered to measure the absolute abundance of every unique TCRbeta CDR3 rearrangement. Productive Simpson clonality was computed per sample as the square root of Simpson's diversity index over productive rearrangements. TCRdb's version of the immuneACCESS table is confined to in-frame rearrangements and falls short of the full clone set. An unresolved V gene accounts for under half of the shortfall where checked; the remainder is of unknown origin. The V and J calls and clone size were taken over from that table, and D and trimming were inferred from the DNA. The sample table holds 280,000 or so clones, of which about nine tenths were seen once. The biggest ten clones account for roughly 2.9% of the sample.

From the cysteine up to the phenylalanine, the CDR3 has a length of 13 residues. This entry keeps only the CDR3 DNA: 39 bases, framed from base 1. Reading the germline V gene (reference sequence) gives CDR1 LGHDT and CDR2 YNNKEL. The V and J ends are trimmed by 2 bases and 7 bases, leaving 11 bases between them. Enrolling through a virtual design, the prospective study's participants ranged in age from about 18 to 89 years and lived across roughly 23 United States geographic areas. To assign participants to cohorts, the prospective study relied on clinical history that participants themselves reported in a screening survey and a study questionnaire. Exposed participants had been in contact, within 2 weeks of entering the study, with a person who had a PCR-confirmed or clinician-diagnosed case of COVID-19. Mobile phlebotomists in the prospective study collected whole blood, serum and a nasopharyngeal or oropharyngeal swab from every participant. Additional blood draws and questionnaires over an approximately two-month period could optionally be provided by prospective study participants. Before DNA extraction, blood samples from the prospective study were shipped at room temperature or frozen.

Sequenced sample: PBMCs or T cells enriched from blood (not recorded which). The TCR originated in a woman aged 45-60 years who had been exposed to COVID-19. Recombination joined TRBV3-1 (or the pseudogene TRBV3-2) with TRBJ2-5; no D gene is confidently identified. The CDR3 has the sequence CASSQRLDGTQYF. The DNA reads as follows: TGTGCCAGCAGCCAAAGGCTAGATGGGACCCAGTACTTC.